This TCR beta chain was found in a study of OX40 agonist ivuxolimab in advanced cancers. Overall study: At just under 85% male, the cohort had a mean age of about 55 years, ranging from roughly 20 to 80.

Profiling relied on immunoSEQ multiplex PCR, and the TCRdb table lists in-frame clones only, not all of them. Altogether around 16,000 clones are present, about 81% being singletons, with the ten largest covering around two fifths. The CDR3 runs 16 residues. The germline gives CDR1 MNHNY, CDR2 SVGAGI (reference sequence). Trimming removed 0 bases from V and 7 bases from J; junction bases left unmatched: 9. This clone occurred a few times. Its antigen is not identified. General study results and limits: CD4+ and CD8+ blood T cells expanded clonally by week 6 at 0.1 to 3.0 mg/kg. Fewer expanded clones were found on average in CD4+ than in CD8+ T cells.

The specimen was CD4+ or CD8+ T cells sorted from blood, collected in a trial of the OX40 agonist ivuxolimab. This clonotype originated in an adult with an advanced solid tumor such as melanoma, head and neck, liver or kidney cancer. The V call is TRBV6-6, the J call TRBJ2-1, with 7 bases lining up with TRBD1. The CDR3 reads CASSYSGRGYRNEQFF. DNA for the CDR3: TGTGCCAGCAGTTACTCTGGCAGGGGGTATAGGAATGAGCAGTTCTTC.